This T cell receptor (beta chain) was found in a study of regulatory T cells in long-lasting Graves disease. The study, taken as a whole, reports: Public clonotype sharing was higher in persistent than newly diagnosed patients.

To make TCR beta libraries, researchers used iRepertoire HTBI primers and Arm-PCR of CDR3 regions. TCRdb ran MiXCR on the multiplex PCR reads and lists one entry per CDR3 protein. In the table there are hundreds of thousands of distinct CDR3 sequences, approximately 15% of which are singletons. A note on this clonotype: Its antigen is still unknown.

The time point is: newly diagnosed GD, antithyroid drugs for less than 3 months. Researchers made the TCR library from RNA that was extracted from PBMCs. This CDR3 contains 10 residues. Germline lookup yields CDR1 MNHEY and CDR2 SMNVEV (reference sequence). V was pared by 11 bases and J by 10 bases, with 12 bases between. These data also formed part of another study, on T cells in Graves' hyperthyroidism and ophthalmopathy. That study reports: Hyperthyroidism in the patients, aged 18 to 65, was newly diagnosed and under 2 months in duration. First-round RT-PCR targeting the TCR CDR3 was performed with the HTBI primer set.

The V and J genes are TRBV27 and TRBJ2-1, with D unresolved. The sample here was peripheral blood mononuclear cells (PBMCs), taken at new diagnosis, from a patient treated with antithyroid drugs. The TCR was taken from a woman younger than 45 with Graves disease. The CDR3, as DNA: TGTGCCTCACCGACGGAAGAGCAGTTCTTC. Its protein product is CASPTEEQFF.